This section outlines one TCR beta chain sequence together with its context. The target of this receptor is not known. Base-call qualities are not available, and no considerably larger clone is one nucleotide away. Receptor amplification or capture employed multiplex PCR. Sequencing instrument: Illumina HiSeq 4000. iRepertoire HTBI primers and Arm-PCR amplification of CDR3 regions were used to construct TCR beta libraries. Before sequencing, the PCR products went through gel purification. Concerning the study's data processing: Gene usage analysis of CDR3 amino acid clonotypes relied on the 55 to 80 TRBV and around 14 TRBJ segments identified across samples. Filtered high-quality paired reads were merged into contigs using COPE and FqMerger. BLAST was used to align contigs to IMGT TRBV, TRBD and TRBJ reference genes, and CDR3 was defined according to IMGT. Any clonotype with a frequency above 0.1% was classified as a highly expanded clone. Shannon entropy served as the measure of repertoire diversity, while the Gini coefficient captured V-J evenness. Clonotypes shared by more than one individual were considered public. TCRdb handled the public reads itself, with Q25 trimming in fastp and clone calling in MiXCR, and kept productive beta chains. Each entry is one CDR3 protein sequence, shown with its most common DNA and genes. For this entry, the V and J calls and clone size follow TCRdb and not the study's own pipeline. Across this sample there are fewer than 650,000 distinct CDR3 sequences, with roughly 16% seen only once. The ten largest clones capture approximately 20% of the sample.

The record originates from a study of regulatory T cells in long-lasting Graves disease (TCRdb year 2021). Background on the whole study: In the newly diagnosed Graves' disease group, patients had been taking antithyroid drugs for less than 3 months. Persistent Graves' disease patients were compared with newly diagnosed Graves' disease patients by peripheral blood TCR sequencing and RNA sequencing. The study was registered as a clinical trial and conducted in China. A total of about 33 samples were covered by TCR sequencing, comprising approximately 13 persistent and 20 newly diagnosed Graves' disease patients. Study-wide findings and limitations: Compared with newly diagnosed patients, patients with persistent Graves' disease had lower TCR Shannon entropy and fewer highly expanded clones, which suggests clonal expansion. More public clonotypes were shared among persistent patients (under 3,000) than among newly diagnosed patients (966). As a limitation, the authors acknowledged that the small sample size may reduce accuracy. Preferential use of TRBV28, TRBJ1-2 and TRBJ2-5 was observed in persistent disease, whereas TRBV20-1 and TRBJ2-1 were favored in newly diagnosed disease. Only the TCR beta chain was sequenced and analyzed. Peripheral blood alone was examined, since thyroid tissue, which constituted the primary lesion, could not be accessed.

In the paper's terms, the time point label means: newly diagnosed GD, antithyroid drugs for less than 3 months. For both TCR sequencing and RNA sequencing, RNA was extracted from PBMCs in TRIzol. The diagnosis of Graves' disease followed American Thyroid Association guidelines. Patients for the study were recruited at an endocrinology department in Xi'an, China. Each patient gave roughly 8.4 milliliters of peripheral blood, collected in an EDTA anticoagulant tube. Ficoll Paque Plus density gradient separation was used to isolate PBMCs, and no further T cell sorting was done. RNA quality was checked with an Agilent 2100 Bioanalyzer and agarose gel, and concentration with a NanoDrop 2000. From V the trimming removes 6 bases and from J it removes 8 bases, while the gene matches leave 8 bases of the junction unaccounted for. Counted from cysteine to phenylalanine, this CDR3 has 14 amino acids. Kept here is only the CDR3 DNA, which spans 42 bases and is read in frame from base 1. Reading the germline V gene gives CDR1 MDHEN and CDR2 SYDVKM.

This sample also belongs to another study, concerning T cells in Graves' hyperthyroidism and ophthalmopathy. As described in the second report: Stable Graves' hyperthyroidism was defined as the absence of progression to ophthalmopathy over 18 months of follow-up. Hyperthyroidism patients were newly diagnosed, with disease duration under 2 months, and aged 18 to 65 years. Exclusion was applied to patients with uncontrolled infections, other autoimmune diseases, pregnancy or lactation. Diagnoses relied on clinical symptoms, serum thyroxine and TRAb, thyroid ultrasound and orbital computed tomography. The first round of RT-PCR for the TCR CDR3 was performed with the HTBI primer set and the Qiagen OneStep RT-PCR kit. Most expanded thyroid clonotypes (frequency above 0.001) were also detected in blood, a finding suggesting that blood repertoires may reflect thyroid immune responses. Ophthalmopathy was separated from stable hyperthyroidism by a 13 V-J signature model, with roughly 88% sensitivity and 81% to 83% specificity obtained in cross-validation and 80%/75% obtained in testing. In validation, the model predicted progression to ophthalmopathy a median of about 6.5 months before onset, with approximately 68% sensitivity and about 72% specificity. TCR V-J signatures able to tell the groups apart were searched for in a discovery cohort of approximately 95 patients, of whom over 40 had Graves' ophthalmopathy and 55 to 60 had stable Graves' hyperthyroidism. Whether ophthalmopathy could be predicted prospectively was tested in an independent validation cohort made up of some 20 hyperthyroidism patients plus 17 patients who later progressed to ophthalmopathy. The 85 to 100 discovery patients were divided at random into training and test sets in a 7:3 ratio. In more than five Graves' hyperthyroidism patients, the study also compared T-cell repertoires from thyroid tissue with T-cell repertoires from blood. Following sampling, methimazole starting at 30 mg daily was given to hyperthyroidism patients, and high-dose intravenous methylprednisolone was given to ophthalmopathy patients. Libraries were constructed in a second round of multiplex PCR, after which size selection and purification were performed. Paired-end sequencing of the libraries was performed with 100 bp reads on an Illumina HiSeq2000. SOAPnuke was used to process the raw data, with reads discarded if the reads contained adapters or uncalled bases, had a mean Phred below 15, or lacked an exact constant-primer or identifier match. High-quality paired reads were merged with COPE v1.2.5, and unique nucleotide sequences were defined as clonotypes. MiTCR v1.1 was used to align the clonotypes against IMGT TRBV, TRBD and TRBJ reference segments. Only V-J combinations with frequency above 0.0001, covering 99% to 99.2% of repertoires, were analysed. The TCS score was defined as F50 (clonal expansion) divided by E x V (chaos), with BLOSUM62-based TCRdist calculated between CDR3 peptides within each V-J. Welch's t-statistics and random forest reduced around 520 V-J features to roughly 13, which were used in a naive Bayes classifier (R e1071). No statistical method was used to set the sample size in advance, and investigators knew the group allocation. The paper reports TCR Vbeta CDR3 sequencing of some 140 peripheral blood samples: around 45 ophthalmopathy, roughly 74 hyperthyroidism and approximately 17 progressor patients.

The sequences come from peripheral blood mononuclear cells (PBMCs), collected at new diagnosis, from a patient treated with antithyroid drugs. This chain is built from TRBV28 and TRBJ2-1; 9 central bases correspond to TRBD1. This receptor was identified in a woman in her 30s with Graves disease. Donor details come from another sample of the same person, matched by shared clones. The CDR3 reads CASRRQGVGHEQFF. The nucleotide sequence reads TGTGCCAGCAGGAGACAGGGGGTTGGTCATGAGCAGTTCTTC.